This TCR beta chain derives from a study of cytomegalovirus exposure and HLA in healthy donors. The primer mix had 60 Vbeta and 13 Jbeta primers. Repertoires were generated with immunoSEQ multiplex PCR, while TCRdb's copy carries only in-frame clones and drops some. The top ten hold about 2.4% of the sample, which has under 200,000 clones, approximately 80% seen once. The sample taken for sequencing was PBMCs. The origin of this receptor is a woman between 40 and 55 years old in good health and CMV-seropositive.

CDR3 DNA: TGCGCCAGCAGCCAAGACCACGGGAGTATCTATGGCTACACCTTC. As protein: CASSQDHGSIYGYTF. The chain recombines TRBV4-1 with TRBJ1-2; D not certain. CDR3 size: 15 residues. Looked up from germline, CDR1 is MGHRA and CDR2 is YSYEKL. Trimming stripped 0 bases from V and 4 bases from J, with 12 bases between.